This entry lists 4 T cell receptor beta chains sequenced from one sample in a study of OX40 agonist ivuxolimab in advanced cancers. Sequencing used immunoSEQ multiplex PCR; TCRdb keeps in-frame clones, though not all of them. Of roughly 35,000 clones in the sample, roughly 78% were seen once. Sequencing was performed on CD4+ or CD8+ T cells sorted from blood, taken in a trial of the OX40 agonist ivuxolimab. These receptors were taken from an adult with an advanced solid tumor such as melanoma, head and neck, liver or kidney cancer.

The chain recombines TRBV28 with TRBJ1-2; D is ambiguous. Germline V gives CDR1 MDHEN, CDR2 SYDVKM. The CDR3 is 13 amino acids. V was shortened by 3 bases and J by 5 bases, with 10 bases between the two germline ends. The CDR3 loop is CASSLGGDYGYTF. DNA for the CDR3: TGTGCCAGCAGTTTGGGCGGGGATTATGGCTACACCTTC.

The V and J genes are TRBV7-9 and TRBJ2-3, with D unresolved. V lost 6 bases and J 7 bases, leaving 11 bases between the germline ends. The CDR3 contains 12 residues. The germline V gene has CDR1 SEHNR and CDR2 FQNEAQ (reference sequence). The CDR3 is CASRQIGNTQYF. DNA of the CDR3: TGTGCCAGCAGGCAAATAGGTAATACGCAGTATTTT.

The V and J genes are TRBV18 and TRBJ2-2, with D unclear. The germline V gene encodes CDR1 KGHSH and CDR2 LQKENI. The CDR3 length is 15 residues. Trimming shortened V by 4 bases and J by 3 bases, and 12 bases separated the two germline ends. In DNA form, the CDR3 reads TGTGCCAGCTCACGGCTTCCTGGGGACACCGGGGAGCTGTTTTTT. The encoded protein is CASSRLPGDTGELFF.

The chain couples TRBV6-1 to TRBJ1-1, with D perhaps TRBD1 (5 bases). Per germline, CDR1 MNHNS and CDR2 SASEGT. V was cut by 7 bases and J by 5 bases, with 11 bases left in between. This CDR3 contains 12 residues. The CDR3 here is CASTQGRTEAFF. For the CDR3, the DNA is TGTGCCAGCACCCAGGGAAGAACTGAAGCTTTCTTT.